This T cell receptor beta chain was sequenced in a study of T cells in Graves' hyperthyroidism and ophthalmopathy. The CDR3 sequence is 17 residues long. J was trimmed by 4 bases and V by 7 bases; bases with no gene match: 13. CDR1 is SNHLY and CDR2 is FYNNEI in the germline V gene. A note on this clonotype: This may arise from a read error, as a much more abundant clone is one base away.

Absence of ophthalmopathy progression within 18 months defined stable Graves' hyperthyroidism. Recently diagnosed hyperthyroidism of less than 2 months' duration affected patients aged 18 to 65. Each 10 ml fresh peripheral blood draw supplied the PBMCs. TCR beta CDR3 region amplification was performed from RNA transcripts. The primer set for the first-round RT-PCR of the TCR CDR3 was HTBI. TCRdb reprocessed the multiplex PCR reads via MiXCR and lists one record per CDR3 protein. The sample lists about 840,000 distinct CDR3 sequences; 35% to 45% were seen once. Sequencing input: blood. The source of this sequence is a man aged 18-30 years with Graves' hyperthyroidism. The rearrangement links TRBV2 to TRBJ1-1; the match to TRBD1 covers 12 bases. In DNA form, the CDR3 reads TGTGCCAGCACTCACTATGGGACAGGGGGCGCGGGCACTGAAGCTTTCTTT. This translates into CASTHYGTGGAGTEAFF.